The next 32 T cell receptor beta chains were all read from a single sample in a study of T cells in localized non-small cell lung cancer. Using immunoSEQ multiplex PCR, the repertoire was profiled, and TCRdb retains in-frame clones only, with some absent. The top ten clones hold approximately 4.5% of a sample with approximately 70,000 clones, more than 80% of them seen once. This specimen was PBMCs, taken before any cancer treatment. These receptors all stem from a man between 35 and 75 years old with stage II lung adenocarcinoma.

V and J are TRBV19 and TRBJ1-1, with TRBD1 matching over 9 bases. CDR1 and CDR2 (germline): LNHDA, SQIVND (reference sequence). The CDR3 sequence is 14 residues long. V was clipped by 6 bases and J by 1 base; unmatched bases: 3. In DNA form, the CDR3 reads TGTGCCAGTAGCATACAGGGGGCGAACACTGAAGCTTTCTTT. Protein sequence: CASSIQGANTEAFF.

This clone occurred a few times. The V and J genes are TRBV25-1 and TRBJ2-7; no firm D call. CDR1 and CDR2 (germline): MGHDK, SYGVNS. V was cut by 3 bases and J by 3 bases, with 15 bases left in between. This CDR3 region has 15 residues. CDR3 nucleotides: TGTGCCAGCAGTGACGCCGGGCCAAGTAGCTACGAGCAGTACTTC. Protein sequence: CASSDAGPSSYEQYF.

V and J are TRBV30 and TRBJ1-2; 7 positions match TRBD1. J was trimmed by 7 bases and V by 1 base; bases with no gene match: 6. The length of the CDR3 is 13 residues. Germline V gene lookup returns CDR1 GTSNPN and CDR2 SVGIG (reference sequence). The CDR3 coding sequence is TGTGCCTGGAGTGGGCAGGGGGAGGGTGGCTACACCTTC. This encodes CAWSGQGEGGYTF.

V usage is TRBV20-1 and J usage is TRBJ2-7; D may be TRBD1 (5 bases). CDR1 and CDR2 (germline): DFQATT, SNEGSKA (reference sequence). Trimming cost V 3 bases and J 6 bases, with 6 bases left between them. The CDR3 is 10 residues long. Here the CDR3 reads CSARGREQYF. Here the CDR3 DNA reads TGCAGTGCTAGGGGGCGCGAGCAGTACTTC.

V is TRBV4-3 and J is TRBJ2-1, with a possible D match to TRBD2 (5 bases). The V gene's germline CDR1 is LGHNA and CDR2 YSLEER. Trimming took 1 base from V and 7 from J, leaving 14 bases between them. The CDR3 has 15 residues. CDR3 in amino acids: CASSQAGSARNEQFF. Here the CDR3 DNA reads TGCGCCAGCAGCCAAGCGGGATCGGCGAGAAATGAGCAGTTCTTC.

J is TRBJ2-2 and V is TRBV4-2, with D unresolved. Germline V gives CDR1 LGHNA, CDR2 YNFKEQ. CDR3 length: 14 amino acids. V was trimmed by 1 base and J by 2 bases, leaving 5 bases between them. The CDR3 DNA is TGTGCCAGCAGCCAAGCAGCTAACACCGGGGAGCTGTTTTTT. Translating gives CASSQAANTGELFF.

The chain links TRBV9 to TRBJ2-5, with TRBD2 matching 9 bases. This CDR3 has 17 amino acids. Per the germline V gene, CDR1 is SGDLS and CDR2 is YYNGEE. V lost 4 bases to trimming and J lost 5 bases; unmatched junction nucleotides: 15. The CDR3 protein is CASSPRLAGGPGETQYF. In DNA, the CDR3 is TGTGCCAGCAGCCCCCGATTGGCGGGAGGGCCGGGGGAGACCCAGTACTTC. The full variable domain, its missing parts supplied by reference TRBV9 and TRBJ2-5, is DSGVTQTPKHLITATGQRVTLRCSPRSGDLSVYWYQQSLDQGLQFLIQYYNGEERAKGNILERFSAQQFPDLHSELNLSSLELGDSALYFCASSPRLAGGPGETQYFGPGTRLLVL.

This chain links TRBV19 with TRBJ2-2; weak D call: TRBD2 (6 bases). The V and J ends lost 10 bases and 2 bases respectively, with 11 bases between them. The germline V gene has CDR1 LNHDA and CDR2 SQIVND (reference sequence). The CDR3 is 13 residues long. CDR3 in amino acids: CAIREPNTGELFF. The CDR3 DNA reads TGTGCCATCCGGGAGCCAAACACCGGGGAGCTGTTTTTT.

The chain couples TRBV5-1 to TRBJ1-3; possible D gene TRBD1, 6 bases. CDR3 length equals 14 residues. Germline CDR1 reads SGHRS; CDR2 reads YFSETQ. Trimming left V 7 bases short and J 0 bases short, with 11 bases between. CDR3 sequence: CASGDTSSGNTIYF. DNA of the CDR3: TGCGCCAGCGGGGACACTAGCTCTGGAAACACCATATATTTT. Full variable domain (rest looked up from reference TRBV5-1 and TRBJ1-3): KAGVTQTPRYLIKTRGQQVTLSCSPISGHRSVSWYQQTPGQGLQFLFEYFSETQRNKGNFPGRFSGRQFSNSRSEMNVSTLELGDSALYLCASGDTSSGNTIYFGEGSWLTVV.

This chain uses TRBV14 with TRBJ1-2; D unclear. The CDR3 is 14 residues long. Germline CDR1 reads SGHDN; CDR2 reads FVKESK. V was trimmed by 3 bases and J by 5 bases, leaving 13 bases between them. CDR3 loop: CASSQRIATYGYTF. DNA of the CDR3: TGTGCCAGCAGCCAGAGGATCGCGACGTATGGCTACACCTTC.

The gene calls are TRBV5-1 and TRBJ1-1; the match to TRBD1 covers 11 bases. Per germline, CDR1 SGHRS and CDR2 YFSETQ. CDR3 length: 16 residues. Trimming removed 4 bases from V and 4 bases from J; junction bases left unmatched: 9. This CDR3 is CASSVGTGGIGTEAFF. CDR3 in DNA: TGCGCCAGCAGCGTCGGGACAGGGGGGATTGGCACTGAAGCTTTCTTT.

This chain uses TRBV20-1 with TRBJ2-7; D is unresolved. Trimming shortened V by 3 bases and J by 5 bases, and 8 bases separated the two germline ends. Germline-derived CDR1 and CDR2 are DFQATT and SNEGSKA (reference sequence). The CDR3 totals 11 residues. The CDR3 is CSARISHEQYF. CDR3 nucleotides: TGCAGTGCTAGGATAAGCCACGAGCAGTACTTC.

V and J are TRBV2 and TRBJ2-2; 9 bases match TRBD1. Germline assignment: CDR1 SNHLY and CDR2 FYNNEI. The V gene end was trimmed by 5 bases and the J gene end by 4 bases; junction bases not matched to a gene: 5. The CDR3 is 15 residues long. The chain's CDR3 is CASSPGQGSTGELFF. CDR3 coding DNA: TGTGCCAGCAGTCCGGGACAGGGAAGCACCGGGGAGCTGTTTTTT. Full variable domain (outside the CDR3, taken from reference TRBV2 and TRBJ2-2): EPEVTQTPSHQVTQMGQEVILRCVPISNHLYFYWYRQILGQKVEFLVSFYNNEISEKSEIFDDQFSVERPDGSNFTLKIRSTKLEDSAMYFCASSPGQGSTGELFFGEGSRLTVL.

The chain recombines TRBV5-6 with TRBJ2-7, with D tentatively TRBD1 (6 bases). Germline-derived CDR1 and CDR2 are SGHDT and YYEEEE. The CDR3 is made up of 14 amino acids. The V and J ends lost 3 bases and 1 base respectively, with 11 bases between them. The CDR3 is CASSSFTGSYEQYF. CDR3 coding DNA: TGTGCCAGCAGCTCCTTCACAGGGTCCTACGAGCAGTACTTC. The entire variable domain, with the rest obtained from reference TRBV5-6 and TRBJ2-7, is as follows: DAGVTQSPTHLIKTRGQQVTLRCSPKSGHDTVSWYQQALGQGPQFIFQYYEEEERQRGNFPDRFSGHQFPNYSSELNVNALLLGDSALYLCASSSFTGSYEQYFGPGTRLTVT.

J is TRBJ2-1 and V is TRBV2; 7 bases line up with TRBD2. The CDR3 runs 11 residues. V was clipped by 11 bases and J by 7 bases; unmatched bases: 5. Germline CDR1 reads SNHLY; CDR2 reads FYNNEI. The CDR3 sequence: CAFGEGNEQFF. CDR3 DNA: TGTGCCTTCGGGGAGGGAAATGAGCAGTTCTTC.

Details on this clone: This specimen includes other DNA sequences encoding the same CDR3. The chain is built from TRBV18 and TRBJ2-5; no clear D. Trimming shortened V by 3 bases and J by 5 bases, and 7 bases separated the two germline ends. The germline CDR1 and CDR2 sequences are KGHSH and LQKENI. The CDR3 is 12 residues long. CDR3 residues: CASSPLRETQYF. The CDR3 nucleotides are TGTGCCAGCTCACCTTTGAGGGAGACCCAGTACTTC.

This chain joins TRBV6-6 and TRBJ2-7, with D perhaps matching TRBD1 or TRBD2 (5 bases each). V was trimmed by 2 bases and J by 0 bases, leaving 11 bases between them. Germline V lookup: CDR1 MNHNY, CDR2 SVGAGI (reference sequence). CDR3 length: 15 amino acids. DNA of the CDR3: TGTGCCAGCAGTTACCTCGGGGACGGCTCCTACGAGCAGTACTTC. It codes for CASSYLGDGSYEQYF.

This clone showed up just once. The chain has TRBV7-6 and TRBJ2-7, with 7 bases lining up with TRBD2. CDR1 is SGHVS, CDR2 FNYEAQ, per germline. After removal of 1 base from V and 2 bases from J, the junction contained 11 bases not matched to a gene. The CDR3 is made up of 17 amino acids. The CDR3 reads CASSLGGGAGATYEQYF. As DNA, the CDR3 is TGTGCCAGCAGCTTAGGGGGAGGGGCGGGAGCGACCTACGAGCAGTACTTC.

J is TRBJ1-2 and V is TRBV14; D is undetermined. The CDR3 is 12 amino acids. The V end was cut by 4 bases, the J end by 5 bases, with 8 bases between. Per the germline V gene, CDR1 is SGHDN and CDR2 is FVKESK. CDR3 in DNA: TGTGCCAGCAGCCCGAGCGGTTATGGCTACACCTTC. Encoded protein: CASSPSGYGYTF.

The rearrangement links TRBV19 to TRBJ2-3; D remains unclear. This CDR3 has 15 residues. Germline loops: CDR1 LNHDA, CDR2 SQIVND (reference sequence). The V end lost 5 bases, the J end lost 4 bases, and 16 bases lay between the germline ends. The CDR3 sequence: CASSRSETGADTQYF. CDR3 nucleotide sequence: TGTGCCAGTAGTCGTTCGGAGACCGGCGCAGATACGCAGTATTTT.

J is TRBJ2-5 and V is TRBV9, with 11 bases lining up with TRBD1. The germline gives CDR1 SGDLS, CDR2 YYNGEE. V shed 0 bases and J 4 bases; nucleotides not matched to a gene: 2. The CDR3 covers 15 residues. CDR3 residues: CASSVGTGGVETQYF. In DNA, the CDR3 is TGTGCCAGCAGCGTAGGGACAGGGGGCGTAGAGACCCAGTACTTC.

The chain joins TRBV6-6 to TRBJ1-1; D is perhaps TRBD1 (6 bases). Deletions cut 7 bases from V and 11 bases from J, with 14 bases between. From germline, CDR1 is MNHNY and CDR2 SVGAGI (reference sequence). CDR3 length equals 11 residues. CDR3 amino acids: CASTQGMPAFF. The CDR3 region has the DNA TGTGCCAGCACTCAGGGGATGCCGGCTTTCTTT.

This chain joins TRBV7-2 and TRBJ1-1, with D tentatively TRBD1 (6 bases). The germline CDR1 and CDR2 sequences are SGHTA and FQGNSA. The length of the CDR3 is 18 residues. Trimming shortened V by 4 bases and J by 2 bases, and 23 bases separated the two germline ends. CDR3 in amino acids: CASSSISRLTGTNTEAFF. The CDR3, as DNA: TGTGCCAGCAGCTCCATTAGTCGATTGACAGGTACCAACACTGAAGCTTTCTTT.

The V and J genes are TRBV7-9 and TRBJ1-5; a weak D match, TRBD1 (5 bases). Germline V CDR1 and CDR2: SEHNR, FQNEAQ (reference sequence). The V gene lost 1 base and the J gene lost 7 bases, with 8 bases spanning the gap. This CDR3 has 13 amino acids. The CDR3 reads CASSLGGTQPQHF. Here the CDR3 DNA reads TGTGCCAGCAGCTTAGGGGGGACCCAGCCCCAGCATTTT. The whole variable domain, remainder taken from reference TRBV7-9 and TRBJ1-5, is DTGVSQNPRHKITKRGQNVTFRCDPISEHNRLYWYRQTLGQGPEFLTYFQNEAQLEKSRLLSDRFSAERPKGSFSTLEIQRTEQGDSAMYLCASSLGGTQPQHFGDGTRLSIL.

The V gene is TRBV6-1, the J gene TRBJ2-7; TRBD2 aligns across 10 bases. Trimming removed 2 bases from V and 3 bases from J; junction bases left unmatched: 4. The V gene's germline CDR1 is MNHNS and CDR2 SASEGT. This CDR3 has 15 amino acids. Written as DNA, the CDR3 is TGTGCCAGCAGTGAACCAGGGACTAGCGTCTACGAGCAGTACTTC. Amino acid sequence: CASSEPGTSVYEQYF.

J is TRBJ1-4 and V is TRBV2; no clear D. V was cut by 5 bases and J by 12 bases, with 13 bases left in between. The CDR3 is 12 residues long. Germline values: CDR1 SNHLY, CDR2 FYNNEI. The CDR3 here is CASSLGPAQLFF. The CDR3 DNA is TGTGCCAGCAGTCTAGGACCTGCGCAACTGTTTTTT.

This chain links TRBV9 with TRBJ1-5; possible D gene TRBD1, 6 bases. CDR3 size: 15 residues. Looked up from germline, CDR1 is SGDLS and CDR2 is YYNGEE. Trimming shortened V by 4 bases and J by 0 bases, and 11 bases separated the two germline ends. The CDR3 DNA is TGTGCCAGCAGCCTCGGACAGTATAGCAATCAGCCCCAGCATTTT. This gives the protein CASSLGQYSNQPQHF.

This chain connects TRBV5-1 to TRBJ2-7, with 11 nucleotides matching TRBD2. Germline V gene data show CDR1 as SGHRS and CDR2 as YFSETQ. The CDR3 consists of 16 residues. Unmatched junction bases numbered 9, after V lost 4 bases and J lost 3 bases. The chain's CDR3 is CASSGVAGGFVYEQYF. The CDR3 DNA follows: TGCGCCAGCAGCGGAGTAGCGGGAGGGTTTGTCTACGAGCAGTACTTC.

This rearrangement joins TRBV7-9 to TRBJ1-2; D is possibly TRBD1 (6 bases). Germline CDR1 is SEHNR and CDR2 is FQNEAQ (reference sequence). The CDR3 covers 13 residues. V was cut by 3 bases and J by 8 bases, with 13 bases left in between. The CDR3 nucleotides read TGTGCCAGCAGCTTCGGGGGGGCGAGCGGCTACACCTTC. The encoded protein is CASSFGGASGYTF.

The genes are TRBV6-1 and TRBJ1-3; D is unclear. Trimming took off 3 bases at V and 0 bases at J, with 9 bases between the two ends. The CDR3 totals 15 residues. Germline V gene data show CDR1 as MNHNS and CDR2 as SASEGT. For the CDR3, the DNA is TGTGCCAGCAGTGAGTTTCCAAGCTCTGGAAACACCATATATTTT. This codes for CASSEFPSSGNTIYF.

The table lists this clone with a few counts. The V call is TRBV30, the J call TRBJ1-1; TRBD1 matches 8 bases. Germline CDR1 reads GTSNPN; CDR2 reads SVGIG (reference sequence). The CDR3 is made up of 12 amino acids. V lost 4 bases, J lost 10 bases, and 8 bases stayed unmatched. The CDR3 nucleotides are TGTGCCTGGACTAGTAGACAGGGGAGAGCTTTCTTT. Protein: CAWTSRQGRAFF. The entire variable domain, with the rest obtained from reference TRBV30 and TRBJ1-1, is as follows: SQTIHQWPATLVQPVGSPLSLECTVEGTSNPNLYWYRQAAGRGLQLLFYSVGIGQISSEVPQNLSASRPQDRQFILSSKKLLLSDSGFYLCAWTSRQGRAFFGQGTRLTVV.

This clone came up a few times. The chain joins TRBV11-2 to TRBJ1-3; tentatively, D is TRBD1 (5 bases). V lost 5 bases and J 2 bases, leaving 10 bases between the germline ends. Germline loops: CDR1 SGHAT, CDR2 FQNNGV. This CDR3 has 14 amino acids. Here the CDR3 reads CASSNQGTGNTIYF. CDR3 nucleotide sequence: TGTGCCAGCAGCAATCAGGGAACTGGAAACACCATATATTTT.